This T cell receptor (beta chain) was sequenced in a study of Tregs in tolerant kidney transplant recipients. Some clones are missing from TCRdb's copy, which holds only in-frame ones; the method was immunoSEQ multiplex PCR. This listing includes about 2,400 clones. Remarks on this clone: The read halts 3 residues ahead of the CDR3 end, with the missing end drawn from the germline J gene.

CDR3 length: 13 amino acids. Germline V lookup: CDR1 SGHAT, CDR2 FQNNGV. Unmatched junction bases numbered 10, after V lost 10 bases and J lost 5 bases. The nonmyeloablative bone marrow transplants came from related graft donors, with transient mixed chimerism. This receptor was identified in a human patient who received a combined kidney and bone marrow transplant. A share of the T cells may be of graft donor origin. The V gene is TRBV11-2, the J gene TRBJ2-7; 8 bases are a match to TRBD1. Sequenced here: CD8+ T cells from blood (PBMCs), sampled 6 months after the transplant. CDR3 residues: CATRTGRSDEQYF. CDR3 DNA (partial): TGTGCCACCCGGACAGGGCGCAGCGACGAG. The variable domain in full, with the rest retrieved from reference TRBV11-2 and TRBJ2-7, is EAGVAQSPRYKIIEKRQSVAFWCNPISGHATLYWYQQILGQGPKLLIQFQNNGVVDDSQLPKDRFSAERLKGVDSTLKIQPAKLEDSAVYLCATRTGRSDEQYFGPGTRLTVT.